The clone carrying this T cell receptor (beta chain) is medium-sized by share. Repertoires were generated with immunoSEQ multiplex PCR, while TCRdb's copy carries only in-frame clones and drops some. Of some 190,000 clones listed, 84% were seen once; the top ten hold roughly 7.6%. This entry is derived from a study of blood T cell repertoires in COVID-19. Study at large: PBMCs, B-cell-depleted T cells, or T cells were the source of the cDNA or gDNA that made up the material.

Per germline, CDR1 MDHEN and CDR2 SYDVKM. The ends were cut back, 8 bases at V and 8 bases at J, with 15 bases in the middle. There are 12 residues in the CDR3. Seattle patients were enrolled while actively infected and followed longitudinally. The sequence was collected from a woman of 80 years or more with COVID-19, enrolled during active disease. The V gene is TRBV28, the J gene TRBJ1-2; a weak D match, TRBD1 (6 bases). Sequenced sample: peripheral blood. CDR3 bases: TGTGCCAGCCTAACCCAGGGGTCGGGCTACACCTTC. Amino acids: CASLTQGSGYTF.